The rows below give T cell receptor beta chains drawn from one sample of a study of blood T cell repertoires in COVID-19. Method: immunoSEQ multiplex PCR; TCRdb's copy keeps in-frame clones and lacks some. The sample records some 64,000 clones, 72% being singletons. The sample comprised peripheral blood. The receptors derive from a woman in her seventies with COVID-19, enrolled during active disease. CDR3s include the opening cysteine and the closing phenylalanine or tryptophan. Fields, in order: clone size, D gene, CDR3 length, J gene, V gene, CDR3 DNA, CDR3 protein. D genes are given only for firm matches. The size field is filled for only some rows; it gives once, few, many or a size class.

.,TRBD1,17,TRBJ1-1,TRBV11-3,TGTGCCAGCAGCAATTTTAGACGGGACAGGTCGAACACTGAAGCTTTCTTT,CASSNFRRDRSNTEAFF
.,.,15,TRBJ1-3,TRBV7-8,TGTGCCAGCAGCTTAGTACCGGAGGGGGGAAACACCATATATTTT,CASSLVPEGGNTIYF
.,TRBD1,13,TRBJ1-2,TRBV6-2/TRBV6-3,TGTGCCAGCAGTTACGGACAGGTCTATGGCTACACCTTC,CASSYGQVYGYTF
once,TRBD1,16,TRBJ1-5,TRBV12-5,TGTGCTAGTGGTCCTGGGACAGGGGGCAGCAATCAGCCCCAGCATTTT,CASGPGTGGSNQPQHF
.,TRBD2,16,TRBJ2-1,TRBV18,TGTGCCAGCTCACCACCCTCGGCTAGCGGTAGGGATGAGCAGTTCTTC,CASSPPSASGRDEQFF
.,.,11,TRBJ2-2,TRBV5-8,TGTGCCAGCAGCCCCCCTGGGGAGCTGTTTTTT,CASSPPGELFF
once,TRBD2,15,TRBJ2-1,TRBV5-1,TGCGCCAGCAGCTACGGTGGTAGCGGGGCCAATGAGCAGTTCTTC,CASSYGGSGANEQFF
.,.,14,TRBJ1-5,TRBV6-1,TGTGCCAGCAGTGAGGGCTGGGGCAATCAGCCCCAGCATTTT,CASSEGWGNQPQHF
few,TRBD1,14,TRBJ2-4,TRBV29-1,TGCAGCGTGGTAAACAGGGGAATACAAAACATTCAGTACTTC,CSVVNRGIQNIQYF
few,.,15,TRBJ1-1,TRBV11-1,TGTGCCAGCAGCTTAGGATCAACCGAGCGGACTGAAGCTTTCTTT,CASSLGSTERTEAFF
many,TRBD1,11,TRBJ2-7,TRBV7-2,TGTGCCAGCAGACAGGGGGACGAGCAGTACTTC,CASRQGDEQYF
.,TRBD1,16,TRBJ1-2,TRBV29-1,TGCAGCGTCCGATCCTCTCGACAGGGGGCGGAGTATGGCTACACCTTC,CSVRSSRQGAEYGYTF
.,.,14,TRBJ2-3,TRBV7-9,TGTGCCAGCAGCTTAAGAGGATCCACAGATACGCAGTATTTT,CASSLRGSTDTQYF
.,TRBD1,14,TRBJ1-2,TRBV10-3,TGTGCCATCAGGAGAACAGGGGGCGCTTATGGCTACACCTTC,CAIRRTGGAYGYTF